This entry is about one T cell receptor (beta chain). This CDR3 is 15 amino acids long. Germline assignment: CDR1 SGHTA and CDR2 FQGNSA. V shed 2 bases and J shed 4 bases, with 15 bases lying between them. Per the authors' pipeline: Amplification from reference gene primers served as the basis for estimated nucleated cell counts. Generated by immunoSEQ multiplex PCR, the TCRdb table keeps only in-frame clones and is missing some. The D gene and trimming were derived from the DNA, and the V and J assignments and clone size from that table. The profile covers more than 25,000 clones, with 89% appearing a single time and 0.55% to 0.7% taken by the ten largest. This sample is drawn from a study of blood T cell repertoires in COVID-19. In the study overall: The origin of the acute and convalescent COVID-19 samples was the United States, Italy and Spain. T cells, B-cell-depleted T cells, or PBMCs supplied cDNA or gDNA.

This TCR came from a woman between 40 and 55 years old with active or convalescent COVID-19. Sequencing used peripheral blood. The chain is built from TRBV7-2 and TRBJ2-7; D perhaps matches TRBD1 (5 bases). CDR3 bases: TGTGCCAGCAGCTTAAGTAAGGGGTTGATGTACGAGCAGTACTTC. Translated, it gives CASSLSKGLMYEQYF.